These 19 T cell receptor beta chains came from one sample sequenced in a study of T cell responses to AZD1222 COVID-19 vaccine (dated by TCRdb to the early 2020s). The library was prepared using the immunoSEQ multiplex PCR assay. Held by TCRdb, this immuneACCESS table contains in-frame sequences only and omits some clones. Under half of the omission traces to an unresolved V gene where checked; the cause of the rest is unknown. This sample gives about 150,000 clones in total; about 90% of them show up just once. The ten largest make up around 5% of the sample. The time point label for this specimen denotes: baseline before first vaccination. This specimen was peripheral blood, taken on day 0 of AZD1222 vaccination. Every receptor here comes from an adult in good health.

J is TRBJ2-2 and V is TRBV3-1 (or the pseudogene TRBV3-2); D gene unclear. Trimming took 8 bases from V and 6 from J, leaving 13 bases between them. CDR3 length: 13 amino acids. The germline CDR1 and CDR2 sequences are LGHDT and YNNKEL (reference sequence). CDR3 DNA sequence: TGTGCCAGCGGCTTAACGATCTCCGGGGAGCTGTTTTTT. Translated, it gives CASGLTISGELFF.

The rearrangement links TRBV14 to TRBJ2-1; D is uncertain. V was shortened by 1 base and J by 8 bases, with 6 bases between the two germline ends. The CDR3 totals 12 residues. The germline V gene encodes CDR1 SGHDN and CDR2 FVKESK. CDR3 in amino acids: CASSQGVYEQFF. CDR3 coding DNA: TGTGCCAGCAGCCAAGGGGTTTATGAGCAGTTCTTC.

The chain has TRBV7-2 and TRBJ1-1; D is undetermined. The V and J ends lost 5 bases and 1 base respectively, with 11 bases between them. Germline V gene data show CDR1 as SGHTA and CDR2 as FQGNSA. This CDR3 has 14 residues. CDR3 sequence (DNA): TGTGCCAGCAGCCAAGGAATTAAGAACACTGAAGCTTTCTTT. Translating gives CASSQGIKNTEAFF.

This clone turned up a few times. The CDR3 here is CASSISGVGGETQYF. In DNA, the CDR3 is TGTGCCAGTAGTATTAGCGGTGTCGGGGGAGAGACCCAGTACTTC. The gene calls are TRBV19 and TRBJ2-5; TRBD2 is a possible D gene (6 bases). V lost 3 bases, J lost 4 bases, and 15 bases lay in between. The CDR3 is made up of 15 amino acids. CDR1 and CDR2 (germline): LNHDA, SQIVND (reference sequence).

The chain recombines TRBV7-2 with TRBJ2-5; D is uncertain. Germline-derived CDR1 and CDR2 are SGHTA and FQGNSA. Trimming took 2 bases from V and 7 from J, leaving 11 bases between them. CDR3 length equals 13 residues. CDR3 amino acids: CASSLSIPPTQYF. CDR3 DNA: TGTGCCAGCAGCTTATCTATCCCCCCGACCCAGTACTTC. Filled out from reference TRBV7-2 and TRBJ2-5, the complete variable domain reads GAGVSQSPSNKVTEKGKDVELRCDPISGHTALYWYRQSLGQGLEFLIYFQGNSAPDKSGLPSDRFSAERTGGSVSTLTIQRTQQEDSAVYLCASSLSIPPTQYFGPGTRLLVL.

V usage is TRBV28 and J usage is TRBJ1-2; 7 bases agree with TRBD1. The junction had 15 bases not matched to a gene; V was cut back by 6 bases and J by 2 bases. The CDR3 is 17 amino acids. Per germline, CDR1 MDHEN and CDR2 SYDVKM. DNA of the CDR3: TGTGCCAGCAGGGGCCCGCAGGGGGGACGGCGAAACTATGGCTACACCTTC. Translated: CASRGPQGGRRNYGYTF.

V and J are TRBV2 and TRBJ2-7; 7 bases align to TRBD1. With 7 bases clipped from V and 3 bases from J, the junction kept 9 bases outside the gene matches. Germline V gene lookup returns CDR1 SNHLY and CDR2 FYNNEI. CDR3 size: 14 residues. CDR3: CASMRTGTIYEQYF. CDR3 coding DNA: TGTGCCAGCATGCGGACAGGCACCATCTACGAGCAGTACTTC.

The chain employs TRBV28 and TRBJ2-7; 8 positions match TRBD2. Trimming at V came to 5 bases and at J to 2 bases, leaving 17 bases not matched to a gene. The CDR3 length is 18 residues. Per the germline V gene, CDR1 is MDHEN and CDR2 is SYDVKM. CDR3 DNA: TGTGCCAGCAGTCCCGGGGGGGCCTACTCTCCATATGCCTACGAGCAGTACTTC. It encodes CASSPGGAYSPYAYEQYF.

The gene calls are TRBV7-8 and TRBJ1-5; D is undetermined. The CDR3 has 14 residues. The ends were cut back, 6 bases at V and 0 bases at J, with 9 bases in the middle. Germline V gene data show CDR1 as SGHVS and CDR2 as FQNEAQ. CDR3 DNA: TGTGCCAGCAGTAGAGGAGGTAGCAATCAGCCCCAGCATTTT. Protein: CASSRGGSNQPQHF.

On this clone: Other DNA sequences of this sample code for an identical CDR3. The CDR3 reads CASSMGTGYEQYF. In nucleotides, the CDR3 is TGTGCCAGTAGTATGGGGACAGGCTACGAGCAGTACTTC. V and J are TRBV19 and TRBJ2-7; TRBD1 aligns across 8 bases. The trim removed 3 bases at V and 3 bases at J, leaving 1 base unmatched. CDR1 is LNHDA, CDR2 SQIVND, per germline (reference sequence). The CDR3 extends over 13 amino acids.

The chain has TRBV15 and TRBJ1-1; D possibly corresponds to TRBD1 (5 bases). Trimming removed 2 bases at V and 4 bases at J, with 20 bases between. The CDR3 is 17 amino acids. Germline V gene lookup returns CDR1 LNHNV and CDR2 YYDKDF (reference sequence). This CDR3 reads CATSRKPRSGRTTEAFF. CDR3 sequence (DNA): TGTGCCACCAGCAGAAAACCCCGTTCGGGGCGTACCACTGAAGCTTTCTTT.

This clone was seen a handful of times. The rearrangement uses TRBV10-3 and TRBJ1-1; D call uncertain. The germline V gene has CDR1 ENHRY and CDR2 SYGVKD. V dropped 0 bases and J dropped 1 base, with 6 bases sitting between them. The CDR3 extends over 14 amino acids. CDR3 bases: TGTGCCATCAGTGAGTCACAGCAGAACACTGAAGCTTTCTTT. This gives the protein CAISESQQNTEAFF.

V usage is TRBV19 and J usage is TRBJ2-1, with TRBD2 as a possible D gene (6 bases). CDR3 length: 16 residues. Germline assignment: CDR1 LNHDA and CDR2 SQIVND (reference sequence). V lost 1 base, J lost 4 bases, and 14 bases lay in between. The CDR3, as DNA: TGTGCCAGTAGTATAGCGGCAGCTGGAGGGTACAATGAGCAGTTCTTC. It codes for CASSIAAAGGYNEQFF.

V is TRBV10-1 and J is TRBJ2-2, with D possibly TRBD2 on 6 matching bases. CDR3 size: 15 residues. V lost 3 bases and J 6 bases, leaving 14 bases between the germline ends. Germline CDR1 and CDR2: WNHNN and SYGVQD (reference sequence). Written as DNA, the CDR3 is TGCGCCAGCAGTGACCTCACGGGGGATTCCGGGGAGCTGTTTTTT. Translating it yields CASSDLTGDSGELFF.

The rearrangement links TRBV5-1 to TRBJ1-2; perhaps TRBD1 as D (5 bases). The germline V gene has CDR1 SGHRS and CDR2 YFSETQ. The CDR3 has 13 amino acids. V was shortened by 4 bases and J by 4 bases, with 11 bases between the two germline ends. Here the CDR3 DNA reads TGCGCCAGCAGCGGCGACAGTACCTATGGCTACACCTTC. It codes for CASSGDSTYGYTF.

The J gene is TRBJ2-1, the V gene TRBV12-2; TRBD2, the D gene given by the table, was not confirmed from the DNA. TRBV12-2 is a pseudogene locus. The CDR3 spans 18 residues. CDR3 sequence reads: CASRLDLTGTSGRNEQFF. CDR3 in DNA: TGTGCAAGTCGCTTAGACTTAACCGGGACTAGCGGGCGCAATGAGCAGTTCTTC.

The table lists this clone with a count of one. The gene calls are TRBV7-9 and TRBJ2-1; 7 bases map to TRBD2. After removal of 5 bases from V and 4 bases from J, the junction contained 14 bases not matched to a gene. Germline CDR1 is SEHNR and CDR2 is FQNEAQ (reference sequence). This CDR3 region has 17 residues. CDR3: CASSTASLAVQYNEQFF. The DNA for the CDR3 is TGTGCCAGCAGCACCGCCTCCCTAGCGGTCCAATACAATGAGCAGTTCTTC.

The V and J genes are TRBV4-1 and TRBJ2-1; unclear D gene. Trimming removed 4 bases at V and 3 bases at J, with 22 bases between. The V gene's germline CDR1 is MGHRA and CDR2 YSYEKL. This CDR3 comprises 18 residues. Here the CDR3 reads CASSLFSSNPQLYNEQFF. The CDR3 bases are TGCGCCAGCAGCCTTTTCTCCTCAAACCCCCAGCTCTACAATGAGCAGTTCTTC.

V and J are TRBV27 and TRBJ2-5, with TRBD1 matching over 7 bases. This CDR3 contains 14 residues. V was clipped by 6 bases and J by 2 bases; unmatched bases: 6. Germline V gene data show CDR1 as MNHEY and CDR2 as SMNVEV (reference sequence). The CDR3 region is CASSPGDSQETQYF. The CDR3 DNA reads TGTGCCAGCAGCCCCGGGGACAGTCAAGAGACCCAGTACTTC.